This record covers a single TCR beta chain. Original data processing: How many nucleated cells were present was estimated from reference gene primer amplification. Produced via immunoSEQ multiplex PCR; TCRdb's table is partial and in-frame only. The DNA was the basis for D and trimming; V, J and clone size are from that table. The sample records roughly 66,000 clones, around 82% being singletons. The data derive from a study of blood T cell repertoires in COVID-19. Background on the study: Specimens from acute and convalescent COVID-19 originated in the United States, Italy and Spain. Sources were T cells, B-cell-depleted T cells, or PBMCs; the material itself was cDNA or gDNA.

Per the germline V gene, CDR1 is KGHDR and CDR2 is SFDVKD. J gave up 5 bases and V 3 bases, and 7 bases lay outside the gene matches. The CDR3 totals 16 residues. This sequence joins TRBV24-1 and TRBJ1-2, with TRBD1 matching over 11 bases. Sequencing was performed on peripheral blood. The TCR was taken from a man in his fifties or sixties with acute or convalescent COVID-19. The CDR3 DNA reads as TGTGCCACCAGTGATACCGCCGGGACAGGGGGATATGGCTACACCTTC. Translated, it gives CATSDTAGTGGYGYTF.